The clone carrying this T cell receptor beta chain was seen more than once but under ten times. The antigen is unknown. The data stem from a study of T-cell reconstitution after alpha-beta-depleted transplantation in children. Study outcomes and limitations: Counts and diversity of T cells one year after transplant came mostly from newly produced T cells. Some patients' high day-60 TCRbeta diversity was attributed to recipient cells surviving conditioning. Several hundred graft clones that had expanded were reportedly the source of alpha-beta T cells about two months after transplant.

There are 18 residues in the CDR3. V shed 3 bases and J shed 0 bases, with 19 bases lying between them. Germline V gene sequence: CDR1 LGHNA, CDR2 YNFKEQ. Unique molecular identifiers were used to barcode this TCRbeta library. MiXCR, run by TCRdb on the PCR reads, gives a single entry per CDR3 protein. The repertoire holds more than 400,000 distinct CDR3 sequences, with roughly two fifths as singletons. The TCR sequence derives from a girl aged 2 to 10 with aplastic anemia, due to receive a stem cell transplant. This material consisted of PBMCs, taken before TCRalphabeta/CD19-depleted stem cell transplant. V gene TRBV4-2 combines with J gene TRBJ2-3, with D perhaps TRBD2 (6 bases). The CDR3 loop reads CASSHRVVRRDSTDTQYF. CDR3 nucleotides: TGTGCCAGCAGCCACCGGGTCGTTCGGCGGGATAGCACAGATACGCAGTATTTT.